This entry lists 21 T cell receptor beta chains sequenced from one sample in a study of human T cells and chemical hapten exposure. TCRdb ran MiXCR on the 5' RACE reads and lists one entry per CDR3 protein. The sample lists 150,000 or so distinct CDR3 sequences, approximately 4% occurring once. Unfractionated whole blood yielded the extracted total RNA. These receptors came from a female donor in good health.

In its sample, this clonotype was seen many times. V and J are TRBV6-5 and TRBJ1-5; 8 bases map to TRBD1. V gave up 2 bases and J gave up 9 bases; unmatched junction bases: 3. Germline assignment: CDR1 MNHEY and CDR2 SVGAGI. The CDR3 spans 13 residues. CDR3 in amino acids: CASSYDRGRPQHF. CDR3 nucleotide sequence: TGTGCCAGCAGTTACGACAGGGGCAGGCCCCAGCATTTT.

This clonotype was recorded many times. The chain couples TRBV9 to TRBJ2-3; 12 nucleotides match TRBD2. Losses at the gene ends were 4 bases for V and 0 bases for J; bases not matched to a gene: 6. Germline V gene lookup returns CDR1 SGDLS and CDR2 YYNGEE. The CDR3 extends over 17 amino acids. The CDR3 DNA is TGTGCCAGCAGCACGCGGACTAGCGGGGTTAGCACAGATACGCAGTATTTT. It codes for CASSTRTSGVSTDTQYF.

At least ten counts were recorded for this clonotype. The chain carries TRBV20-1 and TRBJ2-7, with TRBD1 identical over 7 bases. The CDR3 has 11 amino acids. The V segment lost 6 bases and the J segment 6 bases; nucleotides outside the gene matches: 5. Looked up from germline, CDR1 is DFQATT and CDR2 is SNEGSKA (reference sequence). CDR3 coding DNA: TGCAGTGCAAGACAGGGTGGCGAGCAGTACTTC. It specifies CSARQGGEQYF.

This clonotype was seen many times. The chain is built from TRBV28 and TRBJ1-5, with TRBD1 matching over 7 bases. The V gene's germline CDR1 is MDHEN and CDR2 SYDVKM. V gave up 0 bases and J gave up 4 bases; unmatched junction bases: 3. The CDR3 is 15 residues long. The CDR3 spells CASSLWGTDNQPQHF. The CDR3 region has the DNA TGTGCCAGCAGTTTATGGGGGACAGATAATCAGCCCCAGCATTTT.

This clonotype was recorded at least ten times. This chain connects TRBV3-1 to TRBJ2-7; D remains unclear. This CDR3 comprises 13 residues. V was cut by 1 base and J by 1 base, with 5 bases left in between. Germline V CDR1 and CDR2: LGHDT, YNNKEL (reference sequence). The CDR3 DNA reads TGTGCCAGCAGCCAAGGATTTTCCTACGAGCAGTACTTC. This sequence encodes CASSQGFSYEQYF.

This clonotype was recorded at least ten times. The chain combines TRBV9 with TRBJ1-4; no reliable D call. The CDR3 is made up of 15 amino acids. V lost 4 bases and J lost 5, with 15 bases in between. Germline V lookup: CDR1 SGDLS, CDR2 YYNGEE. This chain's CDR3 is CASSPRAVINEKLFF. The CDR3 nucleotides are TGTGCCAGCAGCCCCCGGGCGGTAATAAATGAAAAACTGTTTTTT.

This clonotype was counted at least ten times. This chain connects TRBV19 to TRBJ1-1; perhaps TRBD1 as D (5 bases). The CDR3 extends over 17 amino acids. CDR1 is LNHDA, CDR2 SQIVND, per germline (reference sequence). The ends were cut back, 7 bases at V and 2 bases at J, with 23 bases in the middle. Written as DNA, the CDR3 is TGTGCCAGTATGGGTGGTCTAGGGGTAGGAGACAACACTGAAGCTTTCTTT. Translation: CASMGGLGVGDNTEAFF.

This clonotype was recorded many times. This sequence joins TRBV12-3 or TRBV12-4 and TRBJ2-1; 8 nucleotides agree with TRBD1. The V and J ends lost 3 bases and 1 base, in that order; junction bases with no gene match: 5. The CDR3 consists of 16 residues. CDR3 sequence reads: CASSFLTGGSYNEQFF. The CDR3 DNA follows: TGTGCCAGCAGTTTCTTAACAGGGGGTTCCTACAATGAGCAGTTCTTC.

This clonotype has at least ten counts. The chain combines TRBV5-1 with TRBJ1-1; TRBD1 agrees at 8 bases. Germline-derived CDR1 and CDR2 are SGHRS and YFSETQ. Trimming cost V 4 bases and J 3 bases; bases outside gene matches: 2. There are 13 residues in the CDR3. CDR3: CASSPTGDTEAFF. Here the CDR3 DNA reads TGCGCCAGCAGCCCGACAGGGGACACTGAAGCTTTCTTT.

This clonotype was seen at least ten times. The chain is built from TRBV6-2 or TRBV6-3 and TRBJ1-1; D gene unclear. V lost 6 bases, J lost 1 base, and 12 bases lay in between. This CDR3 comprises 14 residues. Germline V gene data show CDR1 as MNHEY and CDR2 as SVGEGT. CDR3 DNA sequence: TGTGCCAGCAGCCTACTAACAGAGAACACTGAAGCTTTCTTT. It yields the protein CASSLLTENTEAFF.

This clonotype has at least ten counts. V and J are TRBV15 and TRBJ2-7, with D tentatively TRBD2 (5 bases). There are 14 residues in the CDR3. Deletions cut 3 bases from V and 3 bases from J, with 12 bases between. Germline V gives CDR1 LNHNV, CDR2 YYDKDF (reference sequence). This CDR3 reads CATSSEGTHYEQYF. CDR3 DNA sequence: TGTGCCACCAGCAGTGAGGGAACCCACTACGAGCAGTACTTC.

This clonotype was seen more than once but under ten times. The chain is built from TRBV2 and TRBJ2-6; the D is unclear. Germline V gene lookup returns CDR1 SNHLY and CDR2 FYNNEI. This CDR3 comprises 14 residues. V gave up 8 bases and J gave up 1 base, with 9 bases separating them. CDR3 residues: CASPDQSGANVLTF. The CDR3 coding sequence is TGTGCCAGCCCGGACCAGTCTGGGGCCAACGTCCTGACTTTC.

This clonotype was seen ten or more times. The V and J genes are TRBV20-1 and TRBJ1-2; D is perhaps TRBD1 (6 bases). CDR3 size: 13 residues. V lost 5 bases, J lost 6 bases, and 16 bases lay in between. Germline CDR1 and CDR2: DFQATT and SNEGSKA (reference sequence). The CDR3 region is CSAPITGWDGYTF. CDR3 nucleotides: TGCAGTGCTCCAATCACAGGGTGGGATGGCTACACCTTC.

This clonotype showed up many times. The CDR3 reads CASSLGFWTRDYEQYF. CDR3 DNA sequence: TGTGCCAGCAGCTTGGGCTTCTGGACTCGCGACTACGAGCAGTACTTC. The rearrangement joins TRBV5-6 to TRBJ2-7, with D possibly matching TRBD2 (5 bases). Germline V lookup: CDR1 SGHDT, CDR2 YYEEEE. V lost 0 bases, J lost 3 bases, and 16 bases lay in between. This CDR3 contains 16 residues.

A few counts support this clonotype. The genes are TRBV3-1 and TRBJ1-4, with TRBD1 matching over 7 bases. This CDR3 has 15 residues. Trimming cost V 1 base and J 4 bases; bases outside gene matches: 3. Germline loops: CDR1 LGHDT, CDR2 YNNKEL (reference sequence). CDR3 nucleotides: TGTGCCAGCAGCCAAGGAAACAGGGGTAATGAAAAACTGTTTTTT. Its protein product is CASSQGNRGNEKLFF.

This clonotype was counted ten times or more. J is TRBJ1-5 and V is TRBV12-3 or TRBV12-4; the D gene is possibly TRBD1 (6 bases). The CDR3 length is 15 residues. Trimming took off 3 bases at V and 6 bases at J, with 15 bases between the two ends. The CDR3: CASSLGGGLVQPQHF. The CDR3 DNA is TGTGCCAGCAGTTTGGGAGGGGGTTTGGTTCAGCCCCAGCATTTT.

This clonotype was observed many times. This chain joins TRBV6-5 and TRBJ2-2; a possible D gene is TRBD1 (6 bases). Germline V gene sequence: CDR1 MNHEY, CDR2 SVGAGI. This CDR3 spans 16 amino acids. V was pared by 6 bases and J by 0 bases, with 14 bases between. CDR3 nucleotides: TGTGCCAGCAGGATTACCGGGACATCGAACACCGGGGAGCTGTTTTTT. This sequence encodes CASRITGTSNTGELFF.

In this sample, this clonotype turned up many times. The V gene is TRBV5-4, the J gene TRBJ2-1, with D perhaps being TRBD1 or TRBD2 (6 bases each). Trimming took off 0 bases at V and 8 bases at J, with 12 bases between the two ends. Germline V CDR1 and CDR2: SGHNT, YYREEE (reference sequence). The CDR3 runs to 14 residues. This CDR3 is CASSLGGARDEQFF. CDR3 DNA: TGTGCCAGCAGCTTGGGGGGGGCCAGGGATGAGCAGTTCTTC.

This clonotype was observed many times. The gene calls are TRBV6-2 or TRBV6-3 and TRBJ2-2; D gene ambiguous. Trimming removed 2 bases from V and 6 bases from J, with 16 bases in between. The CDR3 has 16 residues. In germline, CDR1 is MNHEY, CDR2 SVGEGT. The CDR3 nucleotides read TGTGCCAGCAGTTACCCAACCGGGCCGGGTCCCGGGGAGCTGTTTTTT. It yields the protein CASSYPTGPGPGELFF.

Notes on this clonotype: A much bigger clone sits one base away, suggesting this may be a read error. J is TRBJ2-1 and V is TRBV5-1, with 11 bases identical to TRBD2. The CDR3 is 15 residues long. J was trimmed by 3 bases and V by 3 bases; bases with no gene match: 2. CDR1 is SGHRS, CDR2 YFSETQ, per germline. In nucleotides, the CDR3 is TGCGCCAGCAGCTCCGGGACTAGCGGCTACAATGAGCAGTTCTTC. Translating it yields CASSSGTSGYNEQFF.

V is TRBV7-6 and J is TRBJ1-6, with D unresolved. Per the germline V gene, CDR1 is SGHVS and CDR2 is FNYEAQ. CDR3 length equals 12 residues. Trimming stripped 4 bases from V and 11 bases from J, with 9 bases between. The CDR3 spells CASSSGRAPLHF. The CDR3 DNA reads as TGTGCCAGCAGCTCTGGTCGTGCACCCCTCCACTTT.